The source of this TCR beta chain is a study of CXCR3-negative and CXCR3-positive naive CD8 T cells. As for the study in general: Summed over all libraries, TRB reads came to about 140 million, with about 1.5 +/- 0.3 million per library.

Germline CDR1 and CDR2: SGHTA and FQGNSA. The CDR3 extends over 14 amino acids. The study made its TRB cDNA libraries by 5' RACE, adding UMI labels. TCRdb re-called the 5' RACE reads and gives one entry per CDR3 protein, without DNA. Here the sample table reports 70,000 to 95,000 distinct CDR3 sequences. The chain uses TRBV7-2 and TRBJ2-7. The material sequenced was naive CXCR3- CD8+ T cells from blood. Subset given: CD45RO-CCR7+CD27+CD95- naive CD8+ T cells lacking CXCR3 (TNR3-). The receptor was isolated from a human donor in good health. Some clones in this sample may be carry-over from other donors' samples. The chain's CDR3 is CASSLALAAYEQYF.